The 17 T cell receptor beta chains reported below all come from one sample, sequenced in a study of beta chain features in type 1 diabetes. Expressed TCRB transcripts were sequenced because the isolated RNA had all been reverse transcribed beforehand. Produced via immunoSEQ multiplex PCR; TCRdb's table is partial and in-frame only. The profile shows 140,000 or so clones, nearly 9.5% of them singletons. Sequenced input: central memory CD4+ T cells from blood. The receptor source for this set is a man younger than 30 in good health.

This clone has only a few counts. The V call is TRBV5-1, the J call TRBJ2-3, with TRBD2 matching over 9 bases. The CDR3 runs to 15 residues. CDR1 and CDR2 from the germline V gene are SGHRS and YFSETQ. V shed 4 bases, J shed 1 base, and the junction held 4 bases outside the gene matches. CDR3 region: CASSEIAGGTDTQYF. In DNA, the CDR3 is TGCGCCAGCAGCGAAATAGCGGGGGGCACAGATACGCAGTATTTT.

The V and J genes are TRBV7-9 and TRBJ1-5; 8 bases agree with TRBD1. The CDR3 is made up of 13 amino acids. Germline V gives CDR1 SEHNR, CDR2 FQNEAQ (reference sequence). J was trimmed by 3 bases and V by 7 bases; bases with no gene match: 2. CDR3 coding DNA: TGTGCCAGCAACAGGGGGATCAATCAGCCCCAGCATTTT. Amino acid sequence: CASNRGINQPQHF.

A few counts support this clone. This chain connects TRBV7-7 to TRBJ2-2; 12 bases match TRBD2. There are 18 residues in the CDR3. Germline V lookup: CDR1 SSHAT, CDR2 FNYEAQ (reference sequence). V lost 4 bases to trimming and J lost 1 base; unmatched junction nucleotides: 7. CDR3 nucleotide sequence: TGTGCCAGCAGCTCATCACTAGCGGGGGGCGTGAACACCGGGGAGCTGTTTTTT. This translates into CASSSSLAGGVNTGELFF.

The CDR3 bases are TGTGCCAGCAGCTTAGTGGGGCTAGCGGGGGGCCAACTTATAGCCAAAAACATTCAGTACTTC. Translating gives CASSLVGLAGGQLIAKNIQYF. This sequence joins TRBV7-8 and TRBJ2-4; 11 bases map to TRBD2. Germline lookup yields CDR1 SGHVS and CDR2 FQNEAQ. Trimming cost V 1 base and J 0 bases; bases outside gene matches: 14. This CDR3 comprises 21 residues.

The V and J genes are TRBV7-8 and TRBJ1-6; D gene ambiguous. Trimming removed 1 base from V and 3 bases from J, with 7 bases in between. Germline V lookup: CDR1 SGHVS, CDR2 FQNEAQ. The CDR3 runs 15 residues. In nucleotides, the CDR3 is TGTGCCAGCAGCTTAGATCTGCGCTATAATTCACCCCTCCACTTT. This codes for CASSLDLRYNSPLHF. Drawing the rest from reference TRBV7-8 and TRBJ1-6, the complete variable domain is GAGVSQSPRYKVAKRGQDVALRCDPISGHVSLFWYQQALGQGPEFLTYFQNEAQLDKSGLPSDRFFAERPEGSVSTLKIQRTQQEDSAVYLCASSLDLRYNSPLHFGNGTRLTVT.

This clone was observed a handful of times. The DNA of the CDR3 is TGTGCCAGCAGTGGGAGGGGCGAGCAGTACTTC. Its translation is CASSGRGEQYF. The V and J genes are TRBV2 and TRBJ2-7, with a possible D match to TRBD2 (6 bases). There are 11 residues in the CDR3. Trimming removed 4 bases from V and 6 bases from J, with 7 bases in between. Germline CDR1 reads SNHLY; CDR2 reads FYNNEI. Drawing the rest from reference TRBV2 and TRBJ2-7, the complete variable domain is EPEVTQTPSHQVTQMGQEVILRCVPISNHLYFYWYRQILGQKVEFLVSFYNNEISEKSEIFDDQFSVERPDGSNFTLKIRSTKLEDSAMYFCASSGRGEQYFGPGTRLTVT.

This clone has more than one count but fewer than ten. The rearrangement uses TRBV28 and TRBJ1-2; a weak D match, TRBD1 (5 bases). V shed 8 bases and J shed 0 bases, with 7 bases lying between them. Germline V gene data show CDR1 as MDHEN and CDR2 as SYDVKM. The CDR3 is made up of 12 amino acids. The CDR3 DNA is TGTGCCAGCCGGGGGGCTAACTATGGCTACACCTTC. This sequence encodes CASRGANYGYTF.

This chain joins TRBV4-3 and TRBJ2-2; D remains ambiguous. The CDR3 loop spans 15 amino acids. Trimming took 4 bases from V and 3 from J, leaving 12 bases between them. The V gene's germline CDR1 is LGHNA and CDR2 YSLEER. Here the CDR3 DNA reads TGCGCCAGCAGCCCTGTACTGGGCTACACCGGGGAGCTGTTTTTT. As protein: CASSPVLGYTGELFF.

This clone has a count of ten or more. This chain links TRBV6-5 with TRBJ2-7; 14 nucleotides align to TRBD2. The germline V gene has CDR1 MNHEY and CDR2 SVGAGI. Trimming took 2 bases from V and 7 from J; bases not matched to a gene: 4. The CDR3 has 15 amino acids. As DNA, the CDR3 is TGTGCCAGCAGTTACGGGGGACTAGCGGGGGAAGAGCAGTACTTC. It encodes CASSYGGLAGEEQYF.

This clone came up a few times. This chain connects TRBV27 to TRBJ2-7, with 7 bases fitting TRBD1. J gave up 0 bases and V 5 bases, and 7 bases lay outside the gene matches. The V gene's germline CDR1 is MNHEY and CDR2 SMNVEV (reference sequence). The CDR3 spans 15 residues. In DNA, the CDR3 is TGTGCCAGCAGTCCCTCGGACAGGAGCTCCTACGAGCAGTACTTC. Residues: CASSPSDRSSYEQYF.

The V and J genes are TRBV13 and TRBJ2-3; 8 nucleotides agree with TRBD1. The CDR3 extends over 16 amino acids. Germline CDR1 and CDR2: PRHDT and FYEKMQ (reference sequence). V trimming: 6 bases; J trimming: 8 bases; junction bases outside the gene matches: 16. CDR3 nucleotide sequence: TGTGCCAGCAGTTCGTACCGGGACAGGTCGATGGGTACGCAGTATTTT. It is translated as CASSSYRDRSMGTQYF.

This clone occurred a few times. The CDR3 nucleotides are TGTGCCAGCAGCCGACTTCATAGTGTGGAAAATTCACCCCTCCACTTT. Translated, it gives CASSRLHSVENSPLHF. The V call is TRBV7-2, the J call TRBJ1-6; unclear D gene. CDR3 length: 16 residues. Between the trimmed V and J ends, which lost 5 bases and 7 bases, there was a span of 18 bases. Germline V lookup: CDR1 SGHTA, CDR2 FQGNSA.

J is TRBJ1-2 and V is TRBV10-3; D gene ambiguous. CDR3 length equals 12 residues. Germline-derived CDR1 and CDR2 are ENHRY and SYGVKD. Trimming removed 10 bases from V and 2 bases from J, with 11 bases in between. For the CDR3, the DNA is TGTGCCACCGGCGGAGCAAACTATGGCTACACCTTC. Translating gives CATGGANYGYTF.

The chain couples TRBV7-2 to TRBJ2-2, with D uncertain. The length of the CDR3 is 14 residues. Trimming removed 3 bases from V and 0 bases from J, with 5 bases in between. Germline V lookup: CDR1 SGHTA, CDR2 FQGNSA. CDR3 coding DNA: TGTGCCAGCAGCTTCGGGTCGAACACCGGGGAGCTGTTTTTT. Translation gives CASSFGSNTGELFF.

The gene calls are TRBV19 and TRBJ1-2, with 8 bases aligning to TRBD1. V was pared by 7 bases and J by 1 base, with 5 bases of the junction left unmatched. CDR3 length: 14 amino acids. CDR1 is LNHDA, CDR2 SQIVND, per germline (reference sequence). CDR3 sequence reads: CASTSDRVNYGYTF. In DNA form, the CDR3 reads TGTGCCAGTACCTCGGACAGGGTTAACTATGGCTACACCTTC.

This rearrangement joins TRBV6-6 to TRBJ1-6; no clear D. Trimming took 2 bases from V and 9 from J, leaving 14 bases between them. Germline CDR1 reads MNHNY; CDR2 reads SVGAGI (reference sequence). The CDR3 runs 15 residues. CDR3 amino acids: CASSYSGQIGSPLHF. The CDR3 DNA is TGTGCCAGCAGTTACAGTGGGCAGATAGGTTCACCCCTCCACTTT.

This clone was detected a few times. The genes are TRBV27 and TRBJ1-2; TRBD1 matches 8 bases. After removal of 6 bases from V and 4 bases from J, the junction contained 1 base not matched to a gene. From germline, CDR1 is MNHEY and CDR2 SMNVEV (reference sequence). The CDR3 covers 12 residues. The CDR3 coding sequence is TGTGCCAGCAGCGGACAGGGCTATGGCTACACCTTC. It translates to CASSGQGYGYTF.